The T cell receptor beta chain described here comes from a study of yellow fever vaccine responses in identical twins. The V end was cut by 3 bases, the J end by 3 bases, with 8 bases between. The V gene's germline CDR1 is DFQATT and CDR2 SNEGSKA (reference sequence). The CDR3 is 12 amino acids. TCRdb fed the RT-PCR reads into MiXCR, producing one record per CDR3 protein. The repertoire holds some 1,100 distinct CDR3 sequences, roughly 80% seen once, with less than 25% in the top ten. Study-wide results and limits: Twins reportedly mounted vaccine T cell responses that seemed partly convergent, partly personalized.

Note on this clonotype: No antigen is known for it.

This specimen was T cells from blood (PBMCs), unsorted or a sorted subset (not recorded which), taken before or after yellow fever vaccination (not recorded which). V and J are TRBV20-1 and TRBJ1-1; TRBD1 is a possible D gene (6 bases). This TCR was sampled from a female donor who received the yellow fever vaccine. This chain's CDR3 is CSARTGYTEAFF. Here the CDR3 DNA reads TGCAGTGCTAGGACAGGTTACACTGAAGCTTTCTTT.